This paragraph covers one TCR beta chain sequence. What it recognizes is unknown. The entry originates in a study of radiation and T cells in renal cell carcinoma. The protocol was immunoSEQ multiplex PCR, while the TCRdb copy is restricted to in-frame clones and leaves out a portion. The table has some 44,000 clones, around four fifths seen once. Study-wide results and limits: From baseline, blood top tumor clonotypes peaked at 2 weeks post-radiation.

Time point defined: blood 4 weeks post-SBRT, at nephrectomy. The treatment is: 15 Gy SBRT to primary tumor, nephrectomy 4 weeks later. The CDR3 spans 12 residues. The ends were cut back, 7 bases at V and 4 bases at J, with 9 bases in the middle. Germline V lookup: CDR1 MNHEY, CDR2 SVGAGI. This chain joins TRBV6-5 and TRBJ2-3; D unresolved. This clonotype was sampled from a woman aged 70-85 years with renal cell carcinoma. Specimen: blood, collected from a patient whose treatment included radiotherapy and nephrectomy. The CDR3 bases are TGTGCCAGCATTGGTAGGGCAGATACGCAGTATTTT. Encoded protein: CASIGRADTQYF.